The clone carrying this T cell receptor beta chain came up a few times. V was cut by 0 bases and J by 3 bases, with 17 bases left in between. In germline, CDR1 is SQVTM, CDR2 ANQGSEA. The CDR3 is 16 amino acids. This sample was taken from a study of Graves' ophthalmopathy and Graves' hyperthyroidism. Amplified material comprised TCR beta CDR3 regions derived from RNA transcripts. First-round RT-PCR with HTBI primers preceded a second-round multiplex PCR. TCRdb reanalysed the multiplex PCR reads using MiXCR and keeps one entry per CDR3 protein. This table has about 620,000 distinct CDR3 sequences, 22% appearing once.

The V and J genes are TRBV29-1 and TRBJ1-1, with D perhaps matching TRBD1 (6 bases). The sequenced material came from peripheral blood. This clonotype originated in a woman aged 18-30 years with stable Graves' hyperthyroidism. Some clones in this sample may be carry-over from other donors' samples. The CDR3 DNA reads TGCAGCGTTGAAGAGGGCTCTGTGGGGGGCCACACTGAAGCTTTCTTT. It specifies CSVEEGSVGGHTEAFF.